This entry features one T cell receptor beta chain sequence. Antigen unknown. Vbeta (60) and Jbeta (13) primers were used in the PCR. The assay was immunoSEQ multiplex PCR, and TCRdb's table has in-frame clones only and misses some. The data contain about 300,000 clones, approximately 90% of them singletons. The data belong to a study of cytomegalovirus exposure and HLA in healthy donors. General study results and limits: Sequencing probably produced one cluster of sequence variants that were highly shared. It was taken for granted in presence/absence analyses that sequencing depth across donors was roughly uniform.

Germline V gives CDR1 SGHRS, CDR2 YFSETQ. CDR3 length equals 14 residues. V shed 1 base, J shed 6 bases, and the junction held 3 bases outside the gene matches. Donors in the study were healthy people who gave bone marrow. Material for sequencing was PBMCs. V gene TRBV5-1 combines with J gene TRBJ2-1, with 8 bases identical to TRBD2. This receptor was obtained from a man in his forties in good health and CMV-seropositive. The CDR3 spells CASSLSGSSNEQFF. DNA for the CDR3: TGCGCCAGCAGCTTGAGCGGGAGTTCCAATGAGCAGTTCTTC.